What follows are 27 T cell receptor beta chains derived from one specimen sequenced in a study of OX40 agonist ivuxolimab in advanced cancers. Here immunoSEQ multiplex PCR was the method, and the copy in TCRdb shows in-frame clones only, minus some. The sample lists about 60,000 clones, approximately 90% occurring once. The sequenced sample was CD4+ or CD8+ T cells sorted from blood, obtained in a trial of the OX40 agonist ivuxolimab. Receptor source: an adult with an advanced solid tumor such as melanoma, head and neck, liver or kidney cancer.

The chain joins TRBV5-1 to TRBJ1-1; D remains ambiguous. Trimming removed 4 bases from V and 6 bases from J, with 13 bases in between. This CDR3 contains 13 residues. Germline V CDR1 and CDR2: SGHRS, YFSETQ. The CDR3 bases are TGCGCCAGCAGCCTGGACGGGAGGGCTGAAGCTTTCTTT. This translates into CASSLDGRAEAFF.

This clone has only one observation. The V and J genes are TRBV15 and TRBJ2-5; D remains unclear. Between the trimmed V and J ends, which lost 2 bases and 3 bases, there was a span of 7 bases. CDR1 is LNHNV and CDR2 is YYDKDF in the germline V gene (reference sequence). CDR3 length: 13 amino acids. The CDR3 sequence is CATSRQEKETQYF. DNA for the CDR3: TGTGCCACCAGCAGACAGGAGAAAGAGACCCAGTACTTC.

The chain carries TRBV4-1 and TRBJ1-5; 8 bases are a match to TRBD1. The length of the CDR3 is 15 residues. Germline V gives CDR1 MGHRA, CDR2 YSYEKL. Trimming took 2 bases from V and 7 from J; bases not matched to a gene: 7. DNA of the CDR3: TGCGCCAGCAGCCAACCTGGACAGGGAGGCCAGCCCCAGCATTTT. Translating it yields CASSQPGQGGQPQHF.

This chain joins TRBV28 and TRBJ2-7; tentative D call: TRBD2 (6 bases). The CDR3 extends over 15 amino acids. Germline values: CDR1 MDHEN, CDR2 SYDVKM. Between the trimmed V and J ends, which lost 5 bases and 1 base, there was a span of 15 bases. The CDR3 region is CASSAIVRGSYEQYF. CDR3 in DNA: TGTGCCAGCAGTGCCATTGTGCGGGGATCCTACGAGCAGTACTTC.

The CDR3 sequence: CASAPGVAGNNEQFF. The CDR3, as DNA: TGCGCCAGCGCCCCCGGGGTAGCGGGGAACAATGAGCAGTTCTTC. V gene TRBV5-1 combines with J gene TRBJ2-1; TRBD2 aligns across 8 bases. The J segment lost 5 bases and the V segment lost 7 bases, leaving 11 bases of the junction unmatched. CDR3 size: 15 residues. The germline gives CDR1 SGHRS, CDR2 YFSETQ.

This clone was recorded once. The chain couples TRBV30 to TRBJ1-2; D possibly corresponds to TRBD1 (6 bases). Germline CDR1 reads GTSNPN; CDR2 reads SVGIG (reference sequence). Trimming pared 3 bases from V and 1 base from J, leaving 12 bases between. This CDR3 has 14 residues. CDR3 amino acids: CAWRGDILNYGYTF. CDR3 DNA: TGTGCCTGGAGGGGGGACATCCTTAACTATGGCTACACCTTC.

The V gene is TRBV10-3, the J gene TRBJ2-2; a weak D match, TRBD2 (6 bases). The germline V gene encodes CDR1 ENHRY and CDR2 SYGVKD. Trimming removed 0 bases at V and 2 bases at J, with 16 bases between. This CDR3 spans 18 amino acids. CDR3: CAISESGGTGKNTGELFF. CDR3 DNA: TGTGCCATCAGTGAGTCCGGGGGAACAGGCAAAAACACCGGGGAGCTGTTTTTT.

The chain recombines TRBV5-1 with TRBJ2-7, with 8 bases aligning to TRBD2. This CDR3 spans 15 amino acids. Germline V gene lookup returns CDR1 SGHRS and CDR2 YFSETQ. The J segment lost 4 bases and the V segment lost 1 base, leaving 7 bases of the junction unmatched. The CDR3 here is CASSLTSGSVYEQYF. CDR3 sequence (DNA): TGCGCCAGCAGCTTGACGAGCGGGAGTGTATACGAGCAGTACTTC.

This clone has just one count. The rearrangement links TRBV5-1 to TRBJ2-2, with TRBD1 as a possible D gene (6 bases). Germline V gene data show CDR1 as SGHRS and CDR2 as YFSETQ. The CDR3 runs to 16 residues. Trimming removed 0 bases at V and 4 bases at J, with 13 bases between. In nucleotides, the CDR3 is TGCGCCAGCAGCTTGGCCAGGACAGTTAGCACCGGGGAGCTGTTTTTT. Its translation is CASSLARTVSTGELFF.

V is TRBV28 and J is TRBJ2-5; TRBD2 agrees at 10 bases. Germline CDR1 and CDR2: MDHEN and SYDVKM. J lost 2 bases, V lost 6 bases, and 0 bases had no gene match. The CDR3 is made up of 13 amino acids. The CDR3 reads CASRLAGQETQYF. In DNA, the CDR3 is TGTGCCAGCAGACTAGCGGGACAAGAGACCCAGTACTTC.

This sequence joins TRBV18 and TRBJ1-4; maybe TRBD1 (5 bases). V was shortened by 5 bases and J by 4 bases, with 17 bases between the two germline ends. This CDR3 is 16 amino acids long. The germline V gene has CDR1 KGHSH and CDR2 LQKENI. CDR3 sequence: CASSKLRQSNNEKLFF. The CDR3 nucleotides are TGTGCCAGCTCAAAATTAAGACAGTCCAATAATGAAAAACTGTTTTTT.

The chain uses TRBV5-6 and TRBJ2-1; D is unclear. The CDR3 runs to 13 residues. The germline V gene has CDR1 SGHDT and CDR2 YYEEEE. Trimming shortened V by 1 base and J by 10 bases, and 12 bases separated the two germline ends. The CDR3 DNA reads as TGTGCCAGCAGCTTGAAACCCATAGGAGAGCAGTTCTTC. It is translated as CASSLKPIGEQFF.

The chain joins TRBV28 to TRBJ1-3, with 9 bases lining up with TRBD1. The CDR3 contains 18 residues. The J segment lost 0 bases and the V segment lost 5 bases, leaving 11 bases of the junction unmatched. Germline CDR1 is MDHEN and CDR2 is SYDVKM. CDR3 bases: TGTGCCAGCAGTAAGAGACAGGGGGTCCCGAGCTCTGGAAACACCATATATTTT. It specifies CASSKRQGVPSSGNTIYF. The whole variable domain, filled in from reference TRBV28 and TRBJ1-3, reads DVKVTQSSRYLVKRTGEKVFLECVQDMDHENMFWYRQDPGLGLRLIYFSYDVKMKEKGDIPEGYSVSREKKERFSLILESASTNQTSMYLCASSKRQGVPSSGNTIYFGEGSWLTVV.

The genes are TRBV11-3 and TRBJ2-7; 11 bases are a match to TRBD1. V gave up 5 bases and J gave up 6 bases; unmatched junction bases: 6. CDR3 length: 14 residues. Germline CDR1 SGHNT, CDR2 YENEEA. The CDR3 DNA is TGTGCCAGCAGCGTAACCGGGACAGGGGGCGAGCAGTACTTC. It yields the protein CASSVTGTGGEQYF. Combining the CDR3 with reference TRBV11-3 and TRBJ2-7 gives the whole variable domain EAGVVQSPRYKIIEKKQPVAFWCNPISGHNTLYWYLQNLGQGPELLIRYENEEAVDDSQLPKDRFSAERLKGVDSTLKIQPAELGDSAVYLCASSVTGTGGEQYFGPGTRLTVT.

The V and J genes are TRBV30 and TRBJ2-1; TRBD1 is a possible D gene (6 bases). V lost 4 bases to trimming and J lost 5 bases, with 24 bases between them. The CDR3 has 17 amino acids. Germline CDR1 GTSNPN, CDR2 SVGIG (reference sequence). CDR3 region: CAWTRENGGRAHNEQFF. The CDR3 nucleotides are TGTGCCTGGACCCGCGAGAATGGGGGCAGGGCCCACAATGAGCAGTTCTTC.

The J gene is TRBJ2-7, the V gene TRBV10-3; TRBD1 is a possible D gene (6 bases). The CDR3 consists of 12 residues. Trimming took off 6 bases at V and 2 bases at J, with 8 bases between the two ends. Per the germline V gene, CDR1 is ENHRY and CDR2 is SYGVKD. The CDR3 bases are TGTGCCATCAGCACAGGGACCTACGAGCAGTACTTC. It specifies CAISTGTYEQYF.

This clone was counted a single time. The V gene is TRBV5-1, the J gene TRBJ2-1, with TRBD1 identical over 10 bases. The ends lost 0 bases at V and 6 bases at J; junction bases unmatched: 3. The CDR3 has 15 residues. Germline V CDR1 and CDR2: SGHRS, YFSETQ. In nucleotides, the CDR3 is TGCGCCAGCAGCTTGGTAAGGGACAGGGGCAATGAGCAGTTCTTC. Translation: CASSLVRDRGNEQFF. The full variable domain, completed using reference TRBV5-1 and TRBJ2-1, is KAGVTQTPRYLIKTRGQQVTLSCSPISGHRSVSWYQQTPGQGLQFLFEYFSETQRNKGNFPGRFSGRQFSNSRSEMNVSTLELGDSALYLCASSLVRDRGNEQFFGPGTRLTVL.

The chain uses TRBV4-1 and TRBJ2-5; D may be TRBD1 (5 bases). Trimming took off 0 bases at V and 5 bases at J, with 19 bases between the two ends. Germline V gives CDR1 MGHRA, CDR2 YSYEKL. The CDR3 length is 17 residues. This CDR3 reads CASSQDQGVHPYETQYF. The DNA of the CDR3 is TGCGCCAGCAGCCAAGATCAAGGGGTGCACCCCTACGAGACCCAGTACTTC.

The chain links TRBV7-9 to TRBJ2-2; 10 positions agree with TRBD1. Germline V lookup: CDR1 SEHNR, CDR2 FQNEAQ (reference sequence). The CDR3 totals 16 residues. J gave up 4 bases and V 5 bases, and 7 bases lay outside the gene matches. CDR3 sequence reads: CASSRDRGSTTGELFF. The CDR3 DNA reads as TGTGCCAGCAGCCGGGACAGGGGATCCACCACCGGGGAGCTGTTTTTT.

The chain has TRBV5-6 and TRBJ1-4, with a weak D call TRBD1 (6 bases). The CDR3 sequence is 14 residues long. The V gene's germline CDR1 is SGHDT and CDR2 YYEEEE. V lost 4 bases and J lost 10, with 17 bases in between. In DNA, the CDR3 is TGTGCCAGCAGCCCCTCCCCCCAGGGGCGAAAACTGTTTTTT. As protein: CASSPSPQGRKLFF.

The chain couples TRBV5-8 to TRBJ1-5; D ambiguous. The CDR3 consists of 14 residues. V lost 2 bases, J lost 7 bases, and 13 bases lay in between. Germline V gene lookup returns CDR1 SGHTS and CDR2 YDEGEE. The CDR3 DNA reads TGTGCCAGCAGCTTAGGAGGGAGATGGCAGCCCCAGCATTTT. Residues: CASSLGGRWQPQHF.

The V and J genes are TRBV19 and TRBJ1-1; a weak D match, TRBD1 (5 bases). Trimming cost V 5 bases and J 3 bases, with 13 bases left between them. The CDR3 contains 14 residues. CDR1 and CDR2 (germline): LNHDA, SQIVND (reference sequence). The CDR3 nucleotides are TGTGCCAGTAGTCGGGGCGGTTGGGACACTGAAGCTTTCTTT. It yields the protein CASSRGGWDTEAFF.

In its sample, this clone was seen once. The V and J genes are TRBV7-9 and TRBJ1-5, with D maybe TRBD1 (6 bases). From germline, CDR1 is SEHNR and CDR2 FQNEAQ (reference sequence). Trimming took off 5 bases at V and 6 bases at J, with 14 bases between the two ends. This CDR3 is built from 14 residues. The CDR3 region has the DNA TGTGCCAGCAGCCTACAGGGTTTGGGTCAGCCCCAGCATTTT. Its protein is CASSLQGLGQPQHF.

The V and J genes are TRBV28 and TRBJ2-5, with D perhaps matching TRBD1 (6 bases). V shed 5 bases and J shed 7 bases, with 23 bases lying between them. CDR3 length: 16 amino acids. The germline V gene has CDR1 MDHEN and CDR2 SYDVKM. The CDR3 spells CASSTPLALLGGTQYF. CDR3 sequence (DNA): TGTGCCAGCAGTACGCCCCTGGCTCTTTTAGGGGGGACCCAGTACTTC. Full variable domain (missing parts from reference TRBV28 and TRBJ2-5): DVKVTQSSRYLVKRTGEKVFLECVQDMDHENMFWYRQDPGLGLRLIYFSYDVKMKEKGDIPEGYSVSREKKERFSLILESASTNQTSMYLCASSTPLALLGGTQYFGPGTRLLVL.

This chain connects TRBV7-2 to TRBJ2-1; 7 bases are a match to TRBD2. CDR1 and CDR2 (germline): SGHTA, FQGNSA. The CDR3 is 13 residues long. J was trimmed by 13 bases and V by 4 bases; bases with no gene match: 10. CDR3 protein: CASSSLGGSHQFF. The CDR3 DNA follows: TGTGCCAGCAGCTCCCTTGGCGGGAGTCACCAGTTCTTC. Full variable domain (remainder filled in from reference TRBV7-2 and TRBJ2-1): GAGVSQSPSNKVTEKGKDVELRCDPISGHTALYWYRQSLGQGLEFLIYFQGNSAPDKSGLPSDRFSAERTGGSVSTLTIQRTQQEDSAVYLCASSSLGGSHQFFGPGTRLTVL.

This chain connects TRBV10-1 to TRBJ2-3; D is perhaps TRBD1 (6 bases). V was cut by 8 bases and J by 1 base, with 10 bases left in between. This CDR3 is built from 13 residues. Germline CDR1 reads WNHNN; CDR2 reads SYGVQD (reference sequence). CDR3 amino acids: CASSRTGTDTQYF. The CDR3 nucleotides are TGCGCCAGCTCCCGGACAGGCACAGATACGCAGTATTTT.

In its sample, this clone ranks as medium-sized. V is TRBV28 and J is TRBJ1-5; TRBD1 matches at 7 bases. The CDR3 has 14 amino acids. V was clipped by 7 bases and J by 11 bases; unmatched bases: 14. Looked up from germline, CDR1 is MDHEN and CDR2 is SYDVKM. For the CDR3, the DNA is TGTGCCAGCATTCTGGACAGGCTAGGTAGGGCCCAGCATTTT. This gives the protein CASILDRLGRAQHF. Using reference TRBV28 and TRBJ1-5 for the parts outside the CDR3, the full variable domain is DVKVTQSSRYLVKRTGEKVFLECVQDMDHENMFWYRQDPGLGLRLIYFSYDVKMKEKGDIPEGYSVSREKKERFSLILESASTNQTSMYLCASILDRLGRAQHFGDGTRLSIL.